These T cell receptor beta chains were read from a single sample in a study of shared clonotypes between healthy human individuals. The repertoire was sequenced with immunoSEQ multiplex PCR; TCRdb's copy has only in-frame clones and lacks some. The sample includes over 2 million clones, roughly 92% seen only once; the top ten take approximately 0.41%. Sample: naive CD4+ T cells from PBMCs. Source of these receptors: a man between 18 and 29 years old in good health. Some clones in this sample may be carry-over from other donors' samples. CDR3s include the opening cysteine and the closing phenylalanine or tryptophan. The D gene is left open where the match is weak. Size is stated for part of the rows, as once, few or many counts, or as a class when the clone is expanded.

clone size	J gene	V gene	D gene	CDR3 DNA	CDR3 protein
NA	TRBJ1-4	TRBV19	NA	TGTGCCAGTAGTGACCAGTTTCTGGGGGAAAAACTGTTTTTT	CASSDQFLGEKLFF
NA	TRBJ2-7	TRBV2	NA	TGTGCCAGCAGGTATAGTAACGAGCAGTACTTC	CASRYSNEQYF
NA	TRBJ2-5	TRBV7-9	NA	TGTGCCAGCAGCTTAGCGAGCGGTAGCGAGACCCAGTACTTC	CASSLASGSETQYF
NA	TRBJ2-2	TRBV30	NA	TGTGCCTGGAGCGCTACGATTATCACCGGGGAGCTGTTTTTT	CAWSATIITGELFF
NA	TRBJ2-1	TRBV6-6	TRBD1	TGTGCCAGCAGTTACAGGACAGGGTCCCAAGGGCAGTTCTTC	CASSYRTGSQGQFF
NA	TRBJ2-5	TRBV9	TRBD2	TGTGCCAGCAGCCCATGGACTAGCGGAGGGGAGACCCAGTACTTC	CASSPWTSGGETQYF
NA	TRBJ1-3	TRBV6-5	NA	TGTGCCAGCAGGCCGGGCCTAACTCCTGGAAACACCATATATTTT	CASRPGLTPGNTIYF
NA	TRBJ1-5	TRBV28	NA	TGTGCCAGCAGTTTAGACCCCCCAGAGGGAAATCAGCCCCAGCATTTT	CASSLDPPEGNQPQHF
NA	TRBJ1-1	TRBV5-1	NA	TGCGCCAGCAGCTTTAACAAGAACACTGAAGCTTTCTTT	CASSFNKNTEAFF
NA	TRBJ2-7	TRBV7-2	NA	TGTGCCAGCAGCCCCCAAGGGGCGGGCTCTGGCGAGCAGTACTTC	CASSPQGAGSGEQYF
NA	TRBJ1-2	TRBV20-1	NA	TGCAGTCCAGCCCTTTTCTATGGCTACACCTTC	CSPALFYGYTF
once	TRBJ2-3	TRBV28	NA	TGTGCCAGCAGTGTAACTAGCATCGGCACAGATACGCAGTATTTT	CASSVTSIGTDTQYF
NA	TRBJ1-5	TRBV21-1	NA	TGTGCCAGCAGCAACCGGGACGAGGGGTATAGCAATCAGCCCCAGCATTTT	CASSNRDEGYSNQPQHF
NA	TRBJ2-5	TRBV11-2	NA	TGTGCCAGCAGCCTCGGGACTGGGGTGACGGAGACCCAGTACTTC	CASSLGTGVTETQYF
NA	TRBJ2-3	TRBV5-4	TRBD2	TGTGCCAGCAGCTCGGGAGGAGATACGCAGTATTTT	CASSSGGDTQYF
NA	TRBJ2-3	TRBV5-1	TRBD2	TGCGCCAGCAGCGCCACTAGCGGCCTCCGCGGCACAGATACGCAGTATTTT	CASSATSGLRGTDTQYF
NA	TRBJ1-6	TRBV5-4	NA	TGTGCCAGCAGCACGCTGACCGACGGGGATTCACCCCTCCACTTT	CASSTLTDGDSPLHF
NA	TRBJ2-1	TRBV2	NA	TGTGCCAGCAGTTCTCGGACCCGGAGCGATGAGCAGTTCTTC	CASSSRTRSDEQFF